A selection of T cell receptor beta chains follows, all from one sample in a study of blood T cell repertoires in COVID-19. Libraries were prepared by immunoSEQ multiplex PCR; TCRdb keeps only in-frame clonotypes and omits some of them. The sample lists a few hundred thousand clones, over 75% occurring once. Sequenced input: peripheral blood. Receptors were obtained from a man aged 50-59 years with acute or convalescent COVID-19. CDR3s include the opening cysteine and the closing phenylalanine or tryptophan. Fields, in order: clone size, D gene, J gene, V gene, CDR3 length, CDR3 protein, CDR3 DNA. The D gene is left open where the match is weak. Size values are once, few and many counts, or a class for expanded clones, and some rows have none.

>.|.|TRBJ1-5|TRBV12-3/TRBV12-4|13
CASSRTVHQPQHF
TGTGCCAGCAGTCGGACAGTACACCAGCCCCAGCATTTT
>.|TRBD2|TRBJ2-7|TRBV6-1|15
CASSEAGGGSYEQYF
TGTGCCAGCAGTGAAGCGGGCGGGGGGTCCTACGAGCAGTACTTC
>few|.|TRBJ2-2|TRBV12-3/TRBV12-4|13
CASKTGNTGELFF
TGTGCCAGTAAAACAGGGAACACCGGGGAGCTGTTTTTT
>.|.|TRBJ2-5|TRBV5-4|15
CASSPFRTAQETQYF
TGTGCCAGCAGCCCGTTCCGGACAGCACAAGAGACCCAGTACTTC
>.|.|TRBJ1-1|TRBV7-3|15
CASSLDSGRNTEAFF
TGTGCCAGCAGCTTAGACAGCGGGCGGAACACTGAAGCTTTCTTT
>.|.|TRBJ2-5|TRBV4-1|15
CASSQDESRQETQYF
TGCGCCAGCAGCCAAGATGAGTCGAGACAAGAGACCCAGTACTTC
>.|.|TRBJ2-5|TRBV12-3/TRBV12-4|13
CASSFPGQETQYF
TGTGCCAGCAGTTTCCCAGGCCAAGAGACCCAGTACTTC
>.|.|TRBJ1-5|TRBV30|13
CAWSSTADQPQHF
TGTGCCTGGAGTAGCACAGCGGATCAGCCCCAGCATTTT
>.|.|TRBJ2-3|TRBV5-1|15
CASSPATGWTDTQYF
TGCGCCAGCAGCCCAGCCACAGGGTGGACAGATACGCAGTATTTT
>.|.|TRBJ1-3|TRBV9|16
CASSPRGDSSGNTIYF
TGTGCCAGCAGCCCCCGGGGGGATAGCTCTGGAAACACCATATATTTT
>.|.|TRBJ2-7|TRBV3-1/TRBV3-2|17
CASSQEGRQDSSYEQYF
TGTGCCAGCAGCCAAGAGGGAAGGCAGGACTCTTCCTACGAGCAGTACTTC
>.|.|TRBJ1-2|TRBV5-1|13
CASSFQGEDGYTF
TGCGCCAGCAGCTTCCAGGGCGAGGATGGCTACACCTTC
>few|TRBD1|TRBJ1-5|TRBV6-6|17
CASSPGTGSGSNQPQHF
TGTGCCAGCAGTCCCGGGACAGGGTCAGGCAGCAATCAGCCCCAGCATTTT
>.|TRBD1|TRBJ2-7|TRBV6-5|14
CASSLDRANYEQYF
TGTGCCAGCAGCCTCGACAGGGCGAACTACGAGCAGTACTTC
>.|.|TRBJ2-3|TRBV30|15
CASLRVAGKTDTQYF
TGTGCCTCCCTTAGAGTGGCGGGGAAGACAGATACGCAGTATTTT
>.|TRBD1|TRBJ2-5|TRBV2|13
CASGGTAQETQYF
TGTGCCAGCGGTGGGACAGCTCAAGAGACCCAGTACTTC
>.|.|TRBJ1-3|TRBV2|14
CANLDTASGNTIYF
TGTGCCAACCTGGACACGGCCTCTGGAAACACCATATATTTT
>.|.|TRBJ1-6|TRBV4-1|15
CASSNDPGYNSPLHF
TGCGCCAGCAGCAACGATCCAGGGTACAATTCACCCCTCCACTTT
>.|.|TRBJ1-2|TRBV10-3|12
CAISESTDGYTF
TGTGCCATCAGTGAGTCAACAGATGGCTACACCTTC
>.|.|TRBJ1-1|TRBV2|13
CASVGGYPTEAFF
TGTGCCAGCGTCGGGGGGTACCCCACTGAAGCTTTCTTT
>once|TRBD2|TRBJ2-7|TRBV3-1/TRBV3-2|14
CASTSRASGKEQYF
TGTGCCAGCACCAGCAGAGCTAGCGGGAAAGAGCAGTACTTC
>.|TRBD1|TRBJ2-5|TRBV10-3|15
CAISESGTGPETQYF
TGTGCCATCAGTGAGTCCGGGACAGGCCCTGAGACCCAGTACTTC
>.|TRBD1|TRBJ1-6|TRBV19|14
CASSRQGNDSPLHF
TGTGCCAGTAGTCGACAGGGCAATGATTCACCCCTCCACTTT
>.|TRBD2|TRBJ2-1|TRBV6-5|16
CASSYSGTSGQNEQFF
TGTGCCAGCAGTTACTCGGGGACTAGCGGCCAAAATGAGCAGTTCTTC